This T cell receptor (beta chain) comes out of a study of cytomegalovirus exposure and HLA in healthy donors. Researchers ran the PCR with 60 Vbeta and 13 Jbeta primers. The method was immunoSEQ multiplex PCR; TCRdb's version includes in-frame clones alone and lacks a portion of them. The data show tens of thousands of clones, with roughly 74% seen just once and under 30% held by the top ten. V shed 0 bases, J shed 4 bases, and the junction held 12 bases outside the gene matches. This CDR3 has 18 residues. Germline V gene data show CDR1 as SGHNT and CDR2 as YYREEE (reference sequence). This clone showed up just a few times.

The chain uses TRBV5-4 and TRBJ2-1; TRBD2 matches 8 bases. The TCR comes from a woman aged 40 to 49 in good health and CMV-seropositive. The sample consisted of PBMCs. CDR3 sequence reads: CASSLDRGGPREYNEQFF. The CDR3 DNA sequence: TGTGCCAGCAGCTTGGACCGGGGGGGCCCCCGCGAGTACAATGAGCAGTTCTTC.